One and the same sample provided the 6 T cell receptor beta chains below, sequenced in a study of blood T cell repertoires in COVID-19. Generated by immunoSEQ multiplex PCR, the TCRdb table keeps only in-frame clones and is missing some. The data show around 280,000 clones, roughly 89% seen once. Source material: peripheral blood. The receptor source for this set is a woman in her twenties or thirties with COVID-19, enrolled during active disease.

This sequence joins TRBV12-5 and TRBJ2-7, with 10 bases identical to TRBD2. The CDR3 covers 18 residues. Losses at the gene ends were 0 bases for V and 1 base for J; bases not matched to a gene: 9. The germline gives CDR1 LGHNT, CDR2 FRNRAP. CDR3 in amino acids: CASGLVVLAGVTSYEQYF. CDR3 bases: TGTGCTAGTGGTTTGGTTGTGCTAGCGGGGGTGACGTCCTACGAGCAGTACTTC.

The J gene is TRBJ1-2, the V gene TRBV27, with D unresolved. CDR1 MNHEY and CDR2 SMNVEV come from the germline V gene (reference sequence). This CDR3 is built from 13 residues. Trimming removed 0 bases at V and 8 bases at J, with 10 bases between. CDR3 nucleotides: TGTGCCAGCAGTTTATCTATTTGGAGCGGCTACACCTTC. It encodes CASSLSIWSGYTF.

This clone has just one count. The chain couples TRBV6-4 to TRBJ1-2, with a tentative D call TRBD1 (5 bases). The CDR3 length is 14 residues. Trimming removed 2 bases from V and 6 bases from J, with 13 bases in between. Germline V gives CDR1 MRHNA, CDR2 SNTAGT. The CDR3 region is CASSDRAGSDGYTF. As DNA, the CDR3 is TGTGCCAGCAGTGACCGGGCAGGGTCGGATGGCTACACCTTC.

The rearrangement joins TRBV7-6 to TRBJ2-2; TRBD2 matches 9 bases. V dropped 4 bases and J dropped 5; count of bases not matched to a gene: 8. Germline CDR1 SGHVS, CDR2 FNYEAQ. The CDR3 runs 16 residues. CDR3 region: CASSSGTSLFTGELFF. The CDR3 nucleotides read TGTGCCAGCAGCTCCGGGACTAGCTTATTTACCGGGGAGCTGTTTTTT.

This clone was seen once. The rearrangement uses TRBV2 and TRBJ1-2; the match to TRBD1 covers 9 bases. Germline-derived CDR1 and CDR2 are SNHLY and FYNNEI. V lost 7 bases and J lost 7; bases outside the gene matches: 4. CDR3 size: 12 residues. Here the CDR3 reads CASTRTGVGYTF. The CDR3 bases are TGTGCCAGCACCCGGACAGGGGTTGGCTACACCTTC.

V usage is TRBV6-6 and J usage is TRBJ1-5; 8 bases agree with TRBD1. The trim removed 5 bases at V and 3 bases at J, leaving 3 bases unmatched. Germline assignment: CDR1 MNHNY and CDR2 SVGAGI (reference sequence). CDR3 length: 14 amino acids. CDR3 coding DNA: TGTGCCAGCAGTGGACAGGGAATCAATCAGCCCCAGCATTTT. Translated: CASSGQGINQPQHF.